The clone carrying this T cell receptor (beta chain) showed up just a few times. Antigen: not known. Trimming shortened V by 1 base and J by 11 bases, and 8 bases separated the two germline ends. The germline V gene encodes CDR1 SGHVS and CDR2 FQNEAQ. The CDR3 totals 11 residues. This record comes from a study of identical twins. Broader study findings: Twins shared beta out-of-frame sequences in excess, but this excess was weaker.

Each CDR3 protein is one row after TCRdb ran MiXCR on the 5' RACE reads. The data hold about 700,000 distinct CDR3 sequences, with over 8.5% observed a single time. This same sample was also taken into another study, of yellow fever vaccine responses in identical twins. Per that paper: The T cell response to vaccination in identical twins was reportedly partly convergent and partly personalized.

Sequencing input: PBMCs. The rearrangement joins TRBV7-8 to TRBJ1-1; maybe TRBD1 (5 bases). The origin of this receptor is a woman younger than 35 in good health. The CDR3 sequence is CASSLGGWAFF. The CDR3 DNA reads TGTGCCAGCAGCTTAGGGGGGTGGGCTTTCTTT.